A selection of T cell receptor beta chains follows, all from one sample in a study of T-cell reconstitution after alpha-beta-depleted transplantation in children. TCRdb reanalysed the PCR reads using MiXCR and keeps one entry per CDR3 protein. In the table there are 300,000 to 350,000 distinct CDR3 sequences, approximately 23% of which are singletons. The source was PBMCs, mostly from graft donor cells, collected 180 days after TCRalphabeta/CD19-depleted stem cell transplant. Every receptor here comes from a male patient younger than 18 who had a stem cell transplant for acute lymphoblastic leukemia, so the T cells may come from the graft donor. Each CDR3 is given with its conserved first and last residue. The order of the fields is D gene, V gene, clone size, J gene, CDR3 protein, CDR3 DNA. D genes are given only for firm matches. A clone size is listed for some rows: how often the clone was seen (once, few, many), or a class if it is expanded.

>TRBD2|TRBV6-1|NA|TRBJ2-3
CASSEAGGPRTDTQYF
TGTGCCAGCAGTGAAGCGGGAGGGCCGAGGACAGATACGCAGTATTTT
>NA|TRBV6-4|NA|TRBJ1-1
CASSDYSLGESNWGTEAFF
TGTGCCAGCAGTGACTACAGTCTTGGGGAGAGTAACTGGGGAACTGAAGCTTTCTTT
>TRBD2|TRBV5-5|few|TRBJ2-5
CASSWVTSRDQETQYF
TGTGCCAGCAGCTGGGTGACTAGCAGGGATCAAGAGACCCAGTACTTC
>TRBD1|TRBV18|few|TRBJ2-7
CASSPRTGDHYEQYF
TGTGCCAGCTCACCAAGGACAGGGGACCACTACGAGCAGTACTTC
>TRBD2|TRBV20-1|NA|TRBJ2-1
CSARDFGTRHYNEQFF
TGCAGTGCTAGAGATTTTGGGACTAGGCATTACAATGAGCAGTTCTTC
>TRBD1|TRBV20-1|NA|TRBJ2-7
CSATLQGPHEQYF
TGCAGTGCTACCCTACAGGGGCCCCACGAGCAGTACTTC
>NA|TRBV5-1|NA|TRBJ1-6
CASSSDSGFSPLHF
TGCGCCAGCAGCTCGGACAGTGGCTTTTCACCCCTCCACTTT
>NA|TRBV9|few|TRBJ2-7
CASSTTGTSYEQYF
TGTGCCAGCAGCACCACCGGGACTTCCTACGAGCAGTACTTC
>NA|TRBV20-1|NA|TRBJ2-2
CSARRQVTNTGELFF
TGCAGTGCTAGAAGACAGGTGACGAACACCGGGGAGCTGTTTTTT
>TRBD1|TRBV20-1|few|TRBJ1-2
CSARDPRTGNGYTF
TGCAGTGCTAGAGATCCTCGGACAGGGAATGGCTACACCTTC
>NA|TRBV12-3/TRBV12-4|few|TRBJ2-2
CASSPAGVRDGVGELFF
TGTGCCAGCAGTCCGGCAGGTGTTCGGGACGGGGTCGGGGAGCTGTTTTTT
>TRBD2|TRBV7-9|NA|TRBJ2-7
CASSFVAGAYEQYF
TGTGCCAGCAGCTTTGTAGCGGGAGCCTACGAGCAGTACTTC
>NA|TRBV5-1|NA|TRBJ2-7
CASSFRREQNEQYF
TGCGCCAGCAGCTTTAGAAGGGAGCAGAACGAGCAGTACTTC
>NA|TRBV30|NA|TRBJ2-4
CAWNRLAKNIQYF
TGTGCCTGGAACCGGTTAGCCAAAAACATTCAGTACTTC
>TRBD2|TRBV6-2/TRBV6-3|NA|TRBJ2-7
CASSYIGTSHYEQYF
TGTGCCAGCAGTTACATCGGGACTAGCCACTACGAGCAGTACTTC
>TRBD1|TRBV14|NA|TRBJ2-1
CASSQQTDRVPYNEQFF
TGTGCCAGCAGCCAACAAACAGACAGGGTGCCCTACAATGAGCAGTTCTTC
>TRBD2|TRBV9|few|TRBJ2-7
CASSAASGLAGEQYF
TGTGCCAGCAGCGCCGCATCGGGACTAGCGGGAGAGCAGTACTTC
>TRBD1|TRBV12-3/TRBV12-4|few|TRBJ1-2
CASTRTGIYGYTF
TGTGCCAGCACCAGGACAGGGATATATGGCTACACCTTC
>TRBD2|TRBV12-3/TRBV12-4|NA|TRBJ2-2
CASILRDSGRPGELFF
TGTGCCAGCATTTTACGAGATAGCGGGAGACCCGGGGAGCTGTTTTTT
>NA|TRBV5-6|few|TRBJ2-7
CASSLVADGYLGEQYF
TGTGCCAGCAGCTTGGTGGCAGATGGTTATTTGGGGGAGCAGTACTTC
>NA|TRBV7-8|few|TRBJ2-7
CASSLEGGSTYEQYF
TGTGCCAGCAGCTTAGAAGGGGGGAGTACCTACGAGCAGTACTTC
>NA|TRBV7-9|NA|TRBJ2-5
CASSSPGRTKETQYF
TGTGCCAGCAGCTCTCCGGGTCGAACTAAAGAGACCCAGTACTTC
>NA|TRBV4-1|many|TRBJ2-1
CASSQEPGTFSYNEQFF
TGCGCCAGCAGCCAAGAGCCCGGGACCTTCTCCTACAATGAGCAGTTCTTC
>TRBD2|TRBV5-4|NA|TRBJ2-5
CASSSPGLAPQETQYF
TGTGCCAGCAGCTCGCCGGGACTAGCGCCGCAAGAGACCCAGTACTTC
>NA|TRBV12-5|few|TRBJ1-1
CASGYGLNTEAFF
TGTGCTAGTGGTTACGGGTTGAACACTGAAGCTTTCTTT
>TRBD2|TRBV7-6|NA|TRBJ2-2
CASSLEGAGAARELFF
TGTGCCAGCAGCTTAGAAGGAGCGGGAGCCGCCCGGGAGCTGTTTTTT
>TRBD2|TRBV7-8|few|TRBJ2-1
CASRSLAGEVNEQFF
TGTGCCAGCAGGTCTCTAGCGGGAGAAGTAAATGAGCAGTTCTTC
>TRBD1|TRBV19|NA|TRBJ1-5
CASSIGRGQGLLNQPQHF
TGTGCCAGTAGTATAGGGAGGGGACAGGGCCTACTTAATCAGCCCCAGCATTTT
>TRBD2|TRBV5-1|few|TRBJ2-7
CASSLIAGTYEQYF
TGCGCCAGCAGCTTGATAGCGGGGACATACGAGCAGTACTTC
>NA|TRBV10-3|NA|TRBJ2-3
CAISTQYQGTDTQYF
TGTGCCATCAGTACCCAGTACCAGGGCACAGATACGCAGTATTTT
>TRBD2|TRBV7-8|few|TRBJ2-4
CASSSGLAGLQAKNIQYF
TGTGCCAGCAGTTCGGGACTAGCGGGCCTCCAAGCCAAAAACATTCAGTACTTC
>NA|TRBV7-2|NA|TRBJ2-1
CASSPSGGGAYNEQFF
TGTGCCAGCAGTCCTTCGGGCGGTGGGGCCTACAATGAGCAGTTCTTC
>NA|TRBV4-2|few|TRBJ1-3
CASSQKRRQGSSGNTIYF
TGTGCCAGCAGCCAAAAACGGAGGCAGGGAAGTTCTGGAAACACCATATATTTT
>NA|TRBV3-1|few|TRBJ1-2
CASSQGSSGYTF
TGTGCCAGCAGCCAAGGATCATCTGGCTACACCTTC
>NA|TRBV29-1|few|TRBJ2-2
CSVEDGELNTGELFF
TGCAGCGTTGAAGATGGGGAGTTGAACACCGGGGAGCTGTTTTTT
>NA|TRBV12-3/TRBV12-4|NA|TRBJ2-3
CASNPARAPSTDTQYF
TGTGCCAGCAACCCCGCCCGGGCCCCGAGCACAGATACGCAGTATTTT
>NA|TRBV7-6|NA|TRBJ2-7
CASSLGGSVGSYEQYF
TGTGCCAGCAGCTTAGGGGGCTCCGTGGGGTCTTACGAGCAGTACTTC
>TRBD2|TRBV4-1|NA|TRBJ2-2
CASSQVSRRLAGEHGELFF
TGCGCCAGCAGCCAAGTTTCGAGGCGACTAGCGGGAGAACACGGGGAGCTGTTTTTT
>NA|TRBV11-2|few|TRBJ2-5
CASRQSRELGETQYF
TGTGCCAGCAGACAAAGCCGGGAGTTGGGGGAGACCCAGTACTTC
>NA|TRBV12-3/TRBV12-4|few|TRBJ2-7
CASSLRRVWYEQYF
TGTGCCAGCAGTTTAAGGAGGGTGTGGTACGAGCAGTACTTC
>NA|TRBV7-7|few|TRBJ2-1
CASSIMGGSYNEQFF
TGTGCCAGCAGCATCATGGGGGGCTCCTACAATGAGCAGTTCTTC
>NA|TRBV5-1|few|TRBJ2-1
CASSLYSGPNEQFF
TGCGCCAGCAGCTTGTATAGCGGACCCAATGAGCAGTTCTTC